What follows describes a single T cell receptor beta chain. The data derive from a study of blood T cell repertoires in COVID-19. The repertoire was sequenced with immunoSEQ multiplex PCR; TCRdb's copy has only in-frame clones and lacks some. The sample includes approximately 170,000 clones, around nine tenths of them seen just once. Trimming shortened V by 4 bases and J by 1 base, and 10 bases separated the two germline ends. The CDR3 consists of 14 residues. CDR1 is LGHDT and CDR2 is YNNKEL in the germline V gene (reference sequence). This chain joins TRBV3-1 (or the pseudogene TRBV3-2) and TRBJ1-1; a possible D gene is TRBD1 (5 bases). Specimen: peripheral blood. This clonotype originated in a man younger than 40 with acute or convalescent COVID-19. CDR3 residues: CASSPKTENTEAFF. The CDR3 DNA reads as TGTGCCAGCAGCCCGAAGACAGAGAACACTGAAGCTTTCTTT.